This passage covers 22 T cell receptor beta chains from one sample sequenced in a study of identical twins (dated by TCRdb to between 2015 and 2016). The library was made by 5' RACE. Sequencing was performed on an Illumina HiSeq 2000. Starting from the raw public reads, TCRdb applied fastp trimming at Q25, assembled clones with MiXCR and retained in-frame beta chains. Rows merge per CDR3 protein into single entries with the most common DNA and genes. This sample lists 400,000 to 650,000 distinct CDR3 sequences; roughly 21% were detected once. Clones ranked in the top ten supply around 0.91% of the sample. These same records also appear under a second study, on T cells expressing NK-cell markers.

Sample: CD4+ T cells sorted from blood. These receptors all come from a woman aged 18-29 years in good health.

Many counts were recorded for this clonotype. The rearrangement links TRBV29-1 to TRBJ2-7; possibly TRBD1 for D (6 bases). Germline V lookup: CDR1 SQVTM, CDR2 ANQGSEA. Trimming left V 7 bases short and J 7 bases short, with 14 bases between. This CDR3 spans 11 amino acids. The chain's CDR3 is CSARTALEQYF. As DNA, the CDR3 is TGCAGCGCTCGGACAGCTTTGGAGCAGTACTTC.

The DNA of the CDR3 is TGCAGTGCTCCTAACTCCGGGGATGAGCAGTTCTTC. This translates into CSAPNSGDEQFF. The chain has TRBV20-1 and TRBJ2-1, with TRBD2 as a possible D gene (5 bases). CDR3 length: 12 residues. The V gene's germline CDR1 is DFQATT and CDR2 SNEGSKA (reference sequence). V lost 5 bases and J 8 bases, leaving 13 bases between the germline ends.

The V gene is TRBV20-1, the J gene TRBJ1-1; perhaps TRBD1 as D (5 bases). Deletions cut 5 bases from V and 10 bases from J, with 17 bases between. CDR3 length equals 12 residues. Germline V lookup: CDR1 DFQATT, CDR2 SNEGSKA (reference sequence). This chain's CDR3 is CSAPMGDRVAFF. The CDR3 DNA reads as TGCAGTGCTCCCATGGGGGATCGGGTAGCTTTCTTT.

This sequence joins TRBV12-3 or TRBV12-4 and TRBJ2-7, with 7 bases aligning to TRBD1. With 6 bases clipped from V and 3 bases from J, the junction kept 8 bases outside the gene matches. This CDR3 contains 14 residues. CDR3 nucleotides: TGTGCCAGCAGGAGAACCGGGACAGACTACGAGCAGTACTTC. Its translation: CASRRTGTDYEQYF.

This clonotype was seen a handful of times. The chain uses TRBV7-2 and TRBJ1-5; D is perhaps TRBD1 (5 bases). Germline V gene lookup returns CDR1 SGHTA and CDR2 FQGNSA. The V end was cut by 5 bases, the J end by 4 bases, with 15 bases between. The CDR3 consists of 15 residues. The DNA of the CDR3 is TGTGCCAGCAGCCTCCTCCGACAGTCGAATCAGCCCCAGCATTTT. Its protein product is CASSLLRQSNQPQHF.

This clonotype has only a few counts. The chain links TRBV29-1 to TRBJ2-5; no firm D call. Trimming left V 1 base short and J 4 bases short, with 7 bases between. The CDR3 sequence is 12 residues long. Looked up from germline, CDR1 is SQVTM and CDR2 is ANQGSEA. The CDR3 loop reads CSVEGHSETQYF. CDR3 nucleotides: TGCAGCGTTGAAGGACACTCAGAGACCCAGTACTTC.

This clonotype was observed a handful of times. This chain uses TRBV20-1 with TRBJ1-2; D is unresolved. Trimming stripped 3 bases from V and 7 bases from J, with 3 bases between. CDR3 length equals 9 residues. Germline loops: CDR1 DFQATT, CDR2 SNEGSKA (reference sequence). The CDR3 reads CSASSGYTF. CDR3 bases: TGCAGTGCTAGTAGTGGCTACACCTTC.

The rearrangement joins TRBV11-2 to TRBJ2-7; no clear D. CDR1 is SGHAT and CDR2 is FQNNGV in the germline V gene. The CDR3 is 15 residues long. V lost 1 base and J lost 4, with 14 bases in between. CDR3 loop: CASSLGVGANYEQYF. CDR3 nucleotides: TGTGCCAGCAGCTTAGGAGTCGGAGCGAATTACGAGCAGTACTTC.

There are a few counts of this clonotype. The V gene is TRBV10-3, the J gene TRBJ2-1; 9 nucleotides match TRBD1. The V gene end was trimmed by 3 bases and the J gene end by 10 bases; junction bases not matched to a gene: 13. The germline V gene encodes CDR1 ENHRY and CDR2 SYGVKD. This CDR3 is 16 amino acids long. The CDR3 nucleotides read TGTGCCATCAGTGATTCGGGGACAGGGCATAGTGACGAGCAGTTCTTC. Translated: CAISDSGTGHSDEQFF.

The V gene is TRBV5-1, the J gene TRBJ2-1; D is perhaps TRBD1 or TRBD2 (6 bases each). CDR1 SGHRS and CDR2 YFSETQ come from the germline V gene. V lost 4 bases and J 8 bases, leaving 22 bases between the germline ends. The CDR3 sequence is 16 residues long. CDR3 sequence reads: CASSRTRPTRGDEQFF. CDR3 sequence (DNA): TGCGCCAGCAGCCGAACCCGACCGACTAGGGGGGATGAGCAGTTCTTC.

This clonotype was seen a few times. The J gene is TRBJ2-7, the V gene TRBV11-3; no firm D call. The CDR3 totals 12 residues. V lost 5 bases to trimming and J lost 2 bases, with 7 bases between them. Germline CDR1 SGHNT, CDR2 YENEEA. CDR3 nucleotides: TGTGCCAGCAGCATAGGGCCCTACGAGCAGTACTTC. It yields the protein CASSIGPYEQYF.

This chain uses TRBV25-1 with TRBJ2-7; D remains unclear. The CDR3 runs to 11 residues. V dropped 5 bases and J dropped 9 bases, with 11 bases sitting between them. Germline V CDR1 and CDR2: MGHDK, SYGVNS. The CDR3 DNA is TGTGCCAGCAGTTCAACCGCCAGGCAGTACTTC. Translating gives CASSSTARQYF.

This clonotype was observed a few times. The chain employs TRBV14 and TRBJ1-6; TRBD1 might be the D (5 bases). The CDR3 covers 14 residues. The V gene lost 4 bases and the J gene lost 9 bases, with 13 bases spanning the gap. In germline, CDR1 is SGHDN, CDR2 FVKESK. The chain's CDR3 is CASSRVREGSPLHF. CDR3 DNA sequence: TGTGCCAGCAGCCGAGTCAGGGAGGGTTCACCCCTCCACTTT.

A few counts support this clonotype. The chain has TRBV20-1 and TRBJ2-1, with D perhaps given as TRBD1 or TRBD2 (6 bases each). V was cut by 5 bases and J by 7 bases, with 18 bases left in between. The germline gives CDR1 DFQATT, CDR2 SNEGSKA (reference sequence). The CDR3 spans 14 residues. CDR3 sequence: CSAHSGAGVNEQFF. The CDR3 bases are TGCAGTGCTCACTCGGGGGCCGGGGTTAATGAGCAGTTCTTC.

The J gene is TRBJ1-2, the V gene TRBV20-1; TRBD1 agrees at 8 bases. CDR3 length: 14 residues. Germline loops: CDR1 DFQATT, CDR2 SNEGSKA (reference sequence). V was clipped by 1 base and J by 4 bases; unmatched bases: 5. Here the CDR3 DNA reads TGCAGTGCTAGAGGGACAGGGCAAAGCTATGGCTACACCTTC. Its protein product is CSARGTGQSYGYTF.

The rearrangement uses TRBV30 and TRBJ2-5; the match to TRBD1 covers 8 bases. V gave up 2 bases and J gave up 4 bases; unmatched junction bases: 6. The CDR3 is made up of 14 amino acids. CDR1 GTSNPN and CDR2 SVGIG come from the germline V gene (reference sequence). The CDR3 DNA sequence: TGTGCCTGGAGTACAACAGGGGGAGGAGAGACCCAGTACTTC. Protein: CAWSTTGGGETQYF.

This clonotype was detected once. This sequence joins TRBV5-5 and TRBJ2-5, with D tentatively TRBD2 (5 bases). The CDR3 has 12 amino acids. Germline V gives CDR1 SGHKS, CDR2 YYEKEE (reference sequence). V was cut by 0 bases and J by 9 bases, with 9 bases left in between. The CDR3 DNA reads as TGTGCCAGCAGCTTGGTACTGGGAGCCCAGTACTTC. Its translation is CASSLVLGAQYF.

This clonotype was seen only a few times. CDR3 sequence: CSARRQNEKLFF. DNA of the CDR3: TGCAGTGCTCGGAGGCAGAATGAAAAACTGTTTTTT. This sequence joins TRBV20-1 and TRBJ1-4, with D unclear. Looked up from germline, CDR1 is DFQATT and CDR2 is SNEGSKA (reference sequence). V gave up 5 bases and J gave up 5 bases, with 9 bases separating them. The CDR3 sequence is 12 residues long.

CDR3 sequence: CSVEGGSVQETQYF. CDR3 DNA: TGCAGCGTTGAAGGTGGGAGCGTGCAGGAGACCCAGTACTTC. The chain recombines TRBV29-1 with TRBJ2-5; perhaps TRBD2 as D (5 bases). This CDR3 comprises 14 residues. The germline V and J ends were trimmed by 1 base and 5 bases, with 14 bases remaining between them. Looked up from germline, CDR1 is SQVTM and CDR2 is ANQGSEA.

In this sample, this clonotype turned up a few times. The J gene is TRBJ1-4, the V gene TRBV29-1, with a possible D match to TRBD1 (5 bases). The germline V gene encodes CDR1 SQVTM and CDR2 ANQGSEA. The CDR3 runs 15 residues. The ends were cut back, 6 bases at V and 5 bases at J, with 19 bases in the middle. The CDR3 DNA is TGCAGCGTCGCCGGTCTGGGACGGAGAAATGAAAAACTGTTTTTT. Its translation: CSVAGLGRRNEKLFF.

This clonotype was seen only a few times. The chain is built from TRBV5-1 and TRBJ1-6, with D possibly matching TRBD1 (5 bases). The length of the CDR3 is 15 residues. Trimming cost V 5 bases and J 7 bases, with 16 bases left between them. Looked up from germline, CDR1 is SGHRS and CDR2 is YFSETQ. CDR3 loop: CASRPPGADNSPLHF. The CDR3 DNA reads as TGCGCCAGCAGACCCCCCGGGGCAGACAATTCACCCCTCCACTTT.

With respect to this clonotype: Relative to the germline gene, one junction end is altered; a read error may explain this. The chain carries TRBV7-2 and TRBJ2-1, with 10 bases matching TRBD2. This CDR3 spans 14 amino acids. The germline gives CDR1 SGHTA, CDR2 FQGNSA. CDR3 protein: CASRLAGGYNEQFF. CDR3 in DNA: TGTGCCAGCAGATTAGCGGGAGGATACAATGAGCAGTTCTTC.